Below, one T cell receptor beta chain is given with its context. Its target antigen remains unknown. No much larger clone exists at a distance of one base, and base qualities are not known. The library was obtained by the immunoSEQ multiplex PCR assay. Drawn from immuneACCESS, this table holds only the in-frame rearrangements with V and J called that TCRdb kept. Clones are partly lost; checked studies trace under half to an unresolved V gene and leave the rest unexplained. The sample yields some 130,000 clones; 75% to 95% were counted once. In total, the top ten clones hold 2% to 3% of the sample. The data originate from a study of control samples from healthy donors and cancer patients (TCRdb year 2020). Via the germline V gene, CDR1 is SNHLY and CDR2 FYNNEI. V sheds 4 bases and J sheds 7 bases, leaving 10 bases between their ends. The CDR3, cysteine through phenylalanine, is 12 amino acids long. Of all the DNA, just the CDR3 is kept, 36 bases in frame from base 1.

This TCR was recovered from a man in his forties in good health. The chain employs TRBV2 and TRBJ1-2; TRBD1 is a weak D gene call, 6 bases matching. Sequencing was performed on blood. In nucleotide form, the sequence is TGTGCCAGCAGTGCGGACAGAATTGGCTACACCTTC. Its coded protein is CASSADRIGYTF.